A single sample is the source of the 2 T cell receptor beta chains below, sequenced in a study of cytomegalovirus exposure and HLA in healthy donors. 13 Jbeta primers and 60 Vbeta primers were used for the PCR. Here immunoSEQ multiplex PCR was the method, and the copy in TCRdb shows in-frame clones only, minus some. The table lists approximately 190,000 clones, roughly four fifths of them singletons. Input material: PBMCs. These receptors were obtained from a woman between 18 and 29 years old in good health and CMV-seronegative.

The V call is TRBV7-6, the J call TRBJ2-1, with 10 nucleotides matching TRBD2. This CDR3 spans 15 amino acids. V shed 2 bases, J shed 6 bases, and the junction held 4 bases outside the gene matches. The germline CDR1 and CDR2 sequences are SGHVS and FNYEAQ. The CDR3 sequence: CASSLSGGAPNEQFF. As DNA, the CDR3 is TGTGCCAGCAGCTTAAGCGGGGGGGCCCCCAATGAGCAGTTCTTC.

The chain is built from TRBV7-9 and TRBJ2-5, with a weak D call TRBD2 (6 bases). Germline CDR1 SEHNR, CDR2 FQNEAQ (reference sequence). The CDR3 has 12 residues. With 4 bases removed from V and 7 bases from J, the gap between germline ends came to 10 bases. The CDR3 loop reads CASSSVGGTQYF. Here the CDR3 DNA reads TGTGCCAGCAGCTCCGTGGGGGGGACCCAGTACTTC.